The rows below give T cell receptor beta chains drawn from one sample of a study of CD8 T cells in Susac syndrome. TCRdb analysed the immunoSEQ multiplex PCR reads with MiXCR anew, one entry per CDR3 protein. This table holds 150,000 to 200,000 distinct CDR3 sequences, about 93% found once. Sequences were obtained from CD4+ T cells from PBMCs. These receptors were obtained from a human donor in good health. The CDR3 runs from the conserved cysteine through the conserved F or W. A D gene is named only where the DNA matches it firmly. Where a row states a size, it is once, few, many or the class of an expanded clone; other rows omit it.

j_call: TRBJ2-1
clone_size: .
d_call: TRBD2
v_call: TRBV10-2
cdr3_aa: CASLSTSGNEQFF
cdr3_nt: TGCGCCAGCTTGTCGACTAGCGGAAATGAGCAGTTCTTC

j_call: TRBJ2-7
clone_size: .
d_call: .
v_call: TRBV5-1
cdr3_aa: CASSNGYEQYF
cdr3_nt: TGCGCCAGCAGCAATGGCTACGAGCAGTACTTC

j_call: TRBJ1-1
clone_size: .
d_call: .
v_call: TRBV7-9
cdr3_aa: CASSLTRTEAFF
cdr3_nt: TGTGCCAGCAGCTTAACGCGCACTGAAGCTTTCTTT

j_call: TRBJ1-1
clone_size: .
d_call: .
v_call: TRBV16
cdr3_aa: CASSQLPGNVEAFF
cdr3_nt: TGTGCCAGCAGCCAACTCCCAGGGAACGTTGAAGCTTTCTTT

j_call: TRBJ2-5
clone_size: .
d_call: .
v_call: TRBV5-8
cdr3_aa: CASSLTMQETQYF
cdr3_nt: TGTGCCAGCAGCTTGACCATGCAAGAGACCCAGTACTTC

j_call: TRBJ2-3
clone_size: .
d_call: TRBD1
v_call: TRBV20-1
cdr3_aa: CSASYRGSRTDTQYF
cdr3_nt: TGCAGTGCTTCCTACAGGGGGTCTCGCACAGATACGCAGTATTTT

j_call: TRBJ2-1
clone_size: .
d_call: .
v_call: TRBV7-9
cdr3_aa: CASSLTGSEQFF
cdr3_nt: TGTGCCAGCAGCCTTACAGGGAGTGAGCAGTTCTTC

j_call: TRBJ1-1
clone_size: .
d_call: TRBD1
v_call: TRBV2
cdr3_aa: CASSDQDRAQNLNTEAFF
cdr3_nt: TGTGCCAGCAGTGACCAGGACAGGGCCCAAAATCTGAACACTGAAGCTTTCTTT

j_call: TRBJ1-2
clone_size: .
d_call: .
v_call: TRBV3-1
cdr3_aa: CASSHEDRLYTF
cdr3_nt: TGTGCCAGCAGCCATGAAGACCGACTTTACACCTTC

j_call: TRBJ2-3
clone_size: .
d_call: TRBD2
v_call: TRBV12-5
cdr3_aa: CASGLRGGGSTDTQYF
cdr3_nt: TGTGCTAGTGGTTTGCGTGGCGGGGGGAGCACAGATACGCAGTATTTT

j_call: TRBJ1-6
clone_size: .
d_call: .
v_call: TRBV13
cdr3_aa: CASSSRSGTGGDSPLHF
cdr3_nt: TGTGCCAGCAGCTCCCGGAGTGGTACAGGAGGGGATTCACCCCTCCACTTT

j_call: TRBJ2-1
clone_size: .
d_call: TRBD2
v_call: TRBV6-5
cdr3_aa: CASSYPRLAGGSSSYNEQFF
cdr3_nt: TGTGCCAGCAGTTACCCCCGACTAGCGGGGGGCTCGAGCTCCTACAATGAGCAGTTCTTC

j_call: TRBJ2-1
clone_size: .
d_call: TRBD2
v_call: TRBV7-2
cdr3_aa: CASSYGGGANEQFF
cdr3_nt: TGTGCCAGCAGTTACGGCGGGGGGGCGAATGAGCAGTTCTTC

j_call: TRBJ2-2
clone_size: few
d_call: .
v_call: TRBV20-1
cdr3_aa: CSASPRGRHYTGELFF
cdr3_nt: TGCAGTGCTTCCCCCCGAGGAAGGCATTACACCGGGGAGCTGTTTTTT

j_call: TRBJ2-3
clone_size: .
d_call: TRBD2
v_call: TRBV7-3
cdr3_aa: CASSSRGGAPTDTQYF
cdr3_nt: TGTGCCAGCAGCTCTCGCGGGGGGGCCCCCACAGATACGCAGTATTTT

j_call: TRBJ1-2
clone_size: .
d_call: .
v_call: TRBV20-1
cdr3_aa: CSARDQAAYGYTF
cdr3_nt: TGCAGTGCTAGAGATCAGGCGGCCTATGGCTACACCTTC

j_call: TRBJ2-2
clone_size: .
d_call: TRBD2
v_call: TRBV7-3
cdr3_aa: CASSLSGGGGTGELFF
cdr3_nt: TGTGCCAGCAGCCTTAGCGGGGGAGGAGGGACCGGGGAGCTGTTTTTT

j_call: TRBJ2-7
clone_size: once
d_call: .
v_call: TRBV30
cdr3_aa: CAWSDRRSSYEQYF
cdr3_nt: TGTGCCTGGAGCGACAGGCGTTCCTCCTACGAGCAGTACTTC

j_call: TRBJ1-4
clone_size: .
d_call: .
v_call: TRBV20-1
cdr3_aa: CSASEPTNEKLFF
cdr3_nt: TGCAGTGCTAGTGAACCAACTAATGAAAAACTGTTTTTT

j_call: TRBJ1-1
clone_size: .
d_call: .
v_call: TRBV20-1
cdr3_aa: CSARTPGRGTEAFF
cdr3_nt: TGCAGTGCTAGAACCCCAGGGAGGGGGACTGAAGCTTTCTTT

j_call: TRBJ2-3
clone_size: .
d_call: TRBD2
v_call: TRBV3-1
cdr3_aa: CASSQASGGPFTDTQYF
cdr3_nt: TGTGCCAGCAGCCAAGCTAGCGGGGGCCCCTTCACAGATACGCAGTATTTT

j_call: TRBJ2-1
clone_size: .
d_call: .
v_call: TRBV19
cdr3_aa: CASGGSGASYNEQFF
cdr3_nt: TGTGCCAGTGGGGGATCAGGGGCGTCCTACAATGAGCAGTTCTTC

j_call: TRBJ2-6
clone_size: .
d_call: .
v_call: TRBV27
cdr3_aa: CASSFRVGANVLTF
cdr3_nt: TGTGCCAGCAGTTTCAGGGTCGGGGCCAACGTCCTGACTTTC

j_call: TRBJ2-6
clone_size: .
d_call: .
v_call: TRBV3-1
cdr3_aa: CASSQERTGANVLTF
cdr3_nt: TGTGCCAGCAGCCAAGAGAGGACTGGGGCCAACGTCCTGACTTTC

j_call: TRBJ2-3
clone_size: few
d_call: .
v_call: TRBV5-4
cdr3_aa: CASSLAGAADTQYF
cdr3_nt: TGTGCCAGCAGCTTGGCCGGGGCGGCAGATACGCAGTATTTT

j_call: TRBJ1-1
clone_size: once
d_call: .
v_call: TRBV20-1
cdr3_aa: CSARAPNTEAFF
cdr3_nt: TGCAGTGCTAGAGCCCCGAACACTGAAGCTTTCTTT

j_call: TRBJ2-5
clone_size: .
d_call: TRBD2
v_call: TRBV2
cdr3_aa: CASGGTSVRETQYF
cdr3_nt: TGTGCCAGCGGTGGGACTAGCGTTCGGGAGACCCAGTACTTC

j_call: TRBJ2-7
clone_size: few
d_call: .
v_call: TRBV6-6
cdr3_aa: CASSYPSGGTYEQYF
cdr3_nt: TGTGCCAGCAGTTACCCGTCCGGGGGCACCTACGAGCAGTACTTC